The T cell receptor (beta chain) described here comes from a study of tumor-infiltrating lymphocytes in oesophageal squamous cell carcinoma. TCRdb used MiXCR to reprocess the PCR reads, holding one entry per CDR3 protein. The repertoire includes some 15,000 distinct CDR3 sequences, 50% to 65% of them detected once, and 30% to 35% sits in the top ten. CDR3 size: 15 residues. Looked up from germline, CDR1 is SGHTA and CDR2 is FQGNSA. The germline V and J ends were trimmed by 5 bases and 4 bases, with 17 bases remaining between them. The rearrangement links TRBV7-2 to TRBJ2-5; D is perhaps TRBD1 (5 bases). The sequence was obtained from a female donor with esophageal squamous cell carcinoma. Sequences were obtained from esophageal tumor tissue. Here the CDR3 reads CASSTHLSQGETQYF. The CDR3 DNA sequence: TGTGCCAGCAGCACCCATCTCTCCCAGGGAGAGACCCAGTACTTC.